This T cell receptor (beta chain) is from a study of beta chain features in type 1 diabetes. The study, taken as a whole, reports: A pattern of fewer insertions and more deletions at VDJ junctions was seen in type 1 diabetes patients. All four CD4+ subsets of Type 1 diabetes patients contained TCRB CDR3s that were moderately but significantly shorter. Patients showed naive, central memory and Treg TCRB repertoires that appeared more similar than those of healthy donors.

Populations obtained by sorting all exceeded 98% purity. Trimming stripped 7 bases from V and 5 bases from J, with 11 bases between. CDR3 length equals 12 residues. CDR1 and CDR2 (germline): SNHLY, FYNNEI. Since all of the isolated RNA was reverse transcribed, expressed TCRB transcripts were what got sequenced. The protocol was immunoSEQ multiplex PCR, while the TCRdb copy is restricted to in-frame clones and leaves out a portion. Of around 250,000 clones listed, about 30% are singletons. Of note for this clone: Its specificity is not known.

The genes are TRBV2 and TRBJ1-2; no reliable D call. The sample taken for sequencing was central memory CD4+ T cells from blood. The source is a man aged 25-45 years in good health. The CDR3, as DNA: TGTGCCAGCATCGGGGTAGCATATGGCTACACCTTC. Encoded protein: CASIGVAYGYTF.